These 26 T cell receptor beta chains came from one sample sequenced in a study of blood T cell repertoires in COVID-19. Sequencing was performed with immunoSEQ multiplex PCR; in TCRdb, only in-frame clones are kept and a portion is missing. The sample carries 300,000 to 400,000 clones, roughly 90% recorded once. The sequencing input was PBMCs or T cells enriched from blood (not recorded which). The receptors come from a man between 60 and 75 years old who had recovered from COVID-19.

J is TRBJ2-2 and V is TRBV27; 7 positions match TRBD2. This CDR3 is 16 amino acids long. Germline V lookup: CDR1 MNHEY, CDR2 SMNVEV (reference sequence). Losses at the gene ends were 8 bases for V and 3 bases for J; bases not matched to a gene: 12. The CDR3 is CASRVGGPMYTGELFF. Here the CDR3 DNA reads TGTGCCAGCCGGGTGGGAGGGCCAATGTACACCGGGGAGCTGTTTTTT.

The chain uses TRBV5-1 and TRBJ1-2; tentative D call: TRBD1 (6 bases). In germline, CDR1 is SGHRS, CDR2 YFSETQ. Trimming left V 4 bases short and J 1 base short, with 17 bases between. The CDR3 is 16 amino acids. CDR3 bases: TGCGCCAGCAGCGTCGGGACCGGGACACTTAACTATGGCTACACCTTC. Translating it yields CASSVGTGTLNYGYTF.

The CDR3 spells CASSLDGESPLHF. In DNA form, the CDR3 reads TGCGCCAGCAGCTTGGATGGGGAGTCACCCCTCCACTTT. The chain is built from TRBV5-1 and TRBJ1-6; D not resolved. The germline V gene encodes CDR1 SGHRS and CDR2 YFSETQ. The CDR3 is 13 residues long. The V gene lost 0 bases and the J gene lost 10 bases, with 8 bases spanning the gap.

The chain links TRBV9 to TRBJ2-1, with 14 bases matching TRBD2. The CDR3 runs to 20 residues. Germline V lookup: CDR1 SGDLS, CDR2 YYNGEE. After removal of 4 bases from V and 9 bases from J, the junction contained 21 bases not matched to a gene. The CDR3 sequence: CASSLSTRGWTSGRTSEQFF. CDR3 in DNA: TGTGCCAGCAGCCTCTCTACAAGAGGGTGGACTAGCGGGAGGACTTCTGAGCAGTTCTTC.

The chain couples TRBV25-1 to TRBJ2-1; 8 bases align to TRBD1. This CDR3 contains 11 residues. The V gene's germline CDR1 is MGHDK and CDR2 SYGVNS. CDR3 residues: CTDRESNEQFF. The CDR3 nucleotides are TGTACGGACAGGGAGTCCAATGAGCAGTTCTTC.

The V gene is TRBV29-1, the J gene TRBJ2-1, with D tentatively TRBD2 (6 bases). Germline V gene lookup returns CDR1 SQVTM and CDR2 ANQGSEA. CDR3 length: 15 amino acids. The V end lost 4 bases, the J end lost 3 bases, and 16 bases lay between the germline ends. The CDR3 is CSVGGIRENYNEQFF. The CDR3 coding sequence is TGCAGCGTTGGGGGTATTCGGGAGAACTACAATGAGCAGTTCTTC.

This clone has just a few counts. The chain has TRBV9 and TRBJ1-4; D is uncertain. Trimming cost V 0 bases and J 0 bases, with 6 bases left between them. The CDR3 runs to 15 residues. Looked up from germline, CDR1 is SGDLS and CDR2 is YYNGEE. The CDR3 DNA sequence: TGTGCCAGCAGCGTAGGAGTTGCAACTAATGAAAAACTGTTTTTT. It translates to CASSVGVATNEKLFF.

This sequence joins TRBV28 and TRBJ2-7; a weak D match, TRBD1 (6 bases). Germline CDR1 and CDR2: MDHEN and SYDVKM. The CDR3 is 12 residues long. Deletions cut 7 bases from V and 9 bases from J, with 16 bases between. CDR3 region: CASNPGAGAQYF. The CDR3 bases are TGTGCCAGCAACCCAGGGGCTGGGGCGCAGTACTTC.

The table lists this clone with a few counts. This chain uses TRBV2 with TRBJ2-6, with 14 nucleotides matching TRBD2. Germline assignment: CDR1 SNHLY and CDR2 FYNNEI. With 4 bases clipped from V and 0 bases from J, the junction kept 5 bases outside the gene matches. The CDR3 consists of 19 residues. CDR3 nucleotide sequence: TGTGCCAGCAGTGGTGGACTAGCGGGGGGCCGCTCTGGGGCCAACGTCCTGACTTTC. It specifies CASSGGLAGGRSGANVLTF.

The V gene is TRBV4-3, the J gene TRBJ2-1; D might be TRBD1 (7 bases). Germline lookup yields CDR1 LGHNA and CDR2 YSLEER. V was trimmed by 0 bases and J by 2 bases, leaving 17 bases between them. This CDR3 spans 18 amino acids. For the CDR3, the DNA is TGCGCCAGCAGCCAAGATATTCGGAGGGGGCAGGCCTACAATGAGCAGTTCTTC. It encodes CASSQDIRRGQAYNEQFF.

This clone appeared once. The genes are TRBV5-8 and TRBJ1-2; the D gene is possibly TRBD1 (5 bases). V gave up 3 bases and J gave up 4 bases, with 10 bases separating them. This CDR3 contains 13 residues. CDR1 is SGHTS, CDR2 YDEGEE, per germline. The CDR3 nucleotides are TGTGCCAGCAGCTATGGGGCTACCTATGGCTACACCTTC. It translates to CASSYGATYGYTF.

The chain combines TRBV7-9 with TRBJ2-1, with 11 bases identical to TRBD2. Trimming took 7 bases from V and 9 from J; bases not matched to a gene: 8. Germline V lookup: CDR1 SEHNR, CDR2 FQNEAQ (reference sequence). This CDR3 spans 14 amino acids. CDR3 nucleotide sequence: TGTGCCAGCACCGTAGCGGGAGGGCCAGGTGAGCAGTTCTTC. Its translation is CASTVAGGPGEQFF.

The gene calls are TRBV6-5 and TRBJ2-2, with 9 bases that match TRBD1. CDR1 MNHEY and CDR2 SVGAGI come from the germline V gene. This CDR3 has 15 residues. Trimming removed 9 bases from V and 1 base from J; junction bases left unmatched: 6. Written as DNA, the CDR3 is TGTGCCAGTGTCGGGACAGGGAAGAACACCGGGGAGCTGTTTTTT. Protein product: CASVGTGKNTGELFF.

A word on this clone: The same CDR3 also results from other DNA sequences found in this sample. The rearrangement uses TRBV13 and TRBJ2-7; the match to TRBD1 covers 8 bases. Per germline, CDR1 PRHDT and CDR2 FYEKMQ (reference sequence). The J segment lost 1 base and the V segment lost 4 bases, leaving 6 bases of the junction unmatched. The CDR3 loop spans 15 amino acids. CDR3 amino acids: CASSSRTGWSYEQYF. DNA for the CDR3: TGTGCCAGCAGCTCGCGGACAGGGTGGTCCTACGAGCAGTACTTC.

The chain couples TRBV5-6 to TRBJ2-5, with 15 bases lining up with TRBD2. Per the germline V gene, CDR1 is SGHDT and CDR2 is YYEEEE. The trim removed 4 bases at V and 6 bases at J, leaving 7 bases unmatched. The CDR3 runs 16 residues. The CDR3 region has the DNA TGTGCCAGCAGCCGCGGGGGACTAGCGGGAGGAAAGACCCAGTACTTC. Its protein is CASSRGGLAGGKTQYF. Full variable domain (outside the CDR3, taken from reference TRBV5-6 and TRBJ2-5): DAGVTQSPTHLIKTRGQQVTLRCSPKSGHDTVSWYQQALGQGPQFIFQYYEEEERQRGNFPDRFSGHQFPNYSSELNVNALLLGDSALYLCASSRGGLAGGKTQYFGPGTRLLVL.

The chain combines TRBV24-1 with TRBJ2-5, with D unresolved. From germline, CDR1 is KGHDR and CDR2 SFDVKD. This CDR3 is built from 12 residues. Trimming took off 6 bases at V and 13 bases at J, with 17 bases between the two ends. In DNA form, the CDR3 reads TGTGCCACCAGTACACCGGGTTTTTCGATGTACTTC. It codes for CATSTPGFSMYF.

The gene calls are TRBV12-1 and TRBJ1-5. TRBV12-1 is noted as a pseudogene. The CDR3 extends over 13 amino acids. The CDR3 region is CASSSSGNQPQHF. CDR3 DNA sequence: TGTGCCAGCAGCTCCTCTGGCAATCAGCCCCAGCATTTT.

This chain links TRBV12-3 or TRBV12-4 with TRBJ2-1; maybe TRBD1 (6 bases). The CDR3 is 13 amino acids. V gave up 3 bases and J gave up 4 bases, with 7 bases separating them. The CDR3 loop is CASSFQGYNEQFF. In DNA, the CDR3 is TGTGCCAGCAGTTTTCAGGGGTACAATGAGCAGTTCTTC.

As DNA, the CDR3 is TGTGCCAGCAGTGAGTCTAGCGGGAGGGCCATTGAGCAGTTCTTC. It is translated as CASSESSGRAIEQFF. This chain joins TRBV6-1 and TRBJ2-1; TRBD2 agrees at 12 bases. The ends lost 3 bases at V and 9 bases at J; junction bases unmatched: 6. The CDR3 runs 15 residues. From germline, CDR1 is MNHNS and CDR2 SASEGT.

This rearrangement joins TRBV19 to TRBJ1-3, with D hard to call. CDR3 length: 16 amino acids. The V end was cut by 3 bases, the J end by 1 base, with 13 bases between. The germline CDR1 and CDR2 sequences are LNHDA and SQIVND (reference sequence). CDR3 amino acids: CASSIRTGQSGNTIYF. The CDR3 coding sequence is TGTGCCAGTAGTATCCGTACTGGGCAGTCTGGAAACACCATATATTTT.

The J gene is TRBJ2-3, the V gene TRBV18; 7 positions match TRBD2. The trim removed 2 bases at V and 3 bases at J, leaving 5 bases unmatched. Germline assignment: CDR1 KGHSH and CDR2 LQKENI. CDR3 size: 15 residues. The CDR3 DNA follows: TGTGCCAGCTCACCAAGCCTAGCGGAGACAGATACGCAGTATTTT. This encodes CASSPSLAETDTQYF.

This chain joins TRBV4-3 and TRBJ1-6, with D possibly being TRBD1 (6 bases). V lost 5 bases to trimming and J lost 4 bases, with 9 bases between them. This CDR3 spans 14 amino acids. The germline CDR1 and CDR2 sequences are LGHNA and YSLEER. The CDR3 DNA sequence: TGCGCCAGCAGCATTGGACAGTATAATTCACCCCTCCACTTT. This codes for CASSIGQYNSPLHF.

In nucleotides, the CDR3 is TGTGCCAGCAGTTCGACAGGATTCTCCTATGGCTACACCTTC. Its protein product is CASSSTGFSYGYTF. The chain combines TRBV28 with TRBJ1-2; maybe TRBD1 (6 bases). V lost 4 bases and J 4 bases, leaving 13 bases between the germline ends. Germline V lookup: CDR1 MDHEN, CDR2 SYDVKM. The CDR3 consists of 14 residues.

V and J are TRBV5-4 and TRBJ1-5; TRBD1 is a possible D gene (6 bases). The CDR3 loop spans 14 amino acids. CDR1 is SGHNT, CDR2 YYREEE, per germline (reference sequence). The V end was cut by 4 bases, the J end by 1 base, with 9 bases between. CDR3 loop: CASSLTGSNQPQHF. In DNA, the CDR3 is TGTGCCAGCAGCCTGACAGGAAGCAATCAGCCCCAGCATTTT.

This clone was counted once. The chain employs TRBV24-1 and TRBJ1-2; 10 nucleotides agree with TRBD1. The germline V gene has CDR1 KGHDR and CDR2 SFDVKD. V was clipped by 4 bases and J by 4 bases; unmatched bases: 2. CDR3 length: 14 residues. CDR3 sequence: CATSETGGVYGYTF. The CDR3 nucleotides are TGTGCCACCAGTGAGACAGGGGGCGTCTATGGCTACACCTTC.

The chain combines TRBV19 with TRBJ1-1; the match to TRBD1 covers 9 bases. CDR1 is LNHDA, CDR2 SQIVND, per germline (reference sequence). Losses at the gene ends were 10 bases for V and 0 bases for J; bases not matched to a gene: 9. The CDR3 has 15 residues. For the CDR3, the DNA is TGTGCCACCAGTGAGACAGGGGGAATGAACACTGAAGCTTTCTTT. Residues: CATSETGGMNTEAFF. The entire variable domain, with the rest obtained from reference TRBV19 and TRBJ1-1, is as follows: DGGITQSPKYLFRKEGQNVTLSCEQNLNHDAMYWYRQDPGQGLRLIYYSQIVNDFQKGDIAEGYSVSREKKESFPLTVTSAQKNPTAFYLCATSETGGMNTEAFFGQGTRLTVV.